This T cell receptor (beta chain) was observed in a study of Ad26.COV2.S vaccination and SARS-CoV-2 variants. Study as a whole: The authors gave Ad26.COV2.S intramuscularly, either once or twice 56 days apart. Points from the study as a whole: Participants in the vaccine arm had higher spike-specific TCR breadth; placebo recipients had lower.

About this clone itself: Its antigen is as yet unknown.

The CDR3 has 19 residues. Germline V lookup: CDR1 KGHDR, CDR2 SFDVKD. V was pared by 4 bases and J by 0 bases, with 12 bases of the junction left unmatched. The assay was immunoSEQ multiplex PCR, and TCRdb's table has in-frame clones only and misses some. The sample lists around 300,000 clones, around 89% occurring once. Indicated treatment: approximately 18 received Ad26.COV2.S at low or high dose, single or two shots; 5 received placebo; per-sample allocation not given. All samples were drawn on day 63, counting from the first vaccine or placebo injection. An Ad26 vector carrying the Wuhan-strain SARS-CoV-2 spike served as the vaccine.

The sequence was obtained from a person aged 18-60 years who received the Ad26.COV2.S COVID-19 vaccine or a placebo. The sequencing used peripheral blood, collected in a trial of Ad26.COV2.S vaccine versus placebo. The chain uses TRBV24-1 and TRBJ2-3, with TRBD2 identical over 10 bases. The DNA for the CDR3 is TGTGCCACCAGTGACTCTCTACGAACTAGCGGGGAGAGCACAGATACGCAGTATTTT. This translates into CATSDSLRTSGESTDTQYF.